Here is one T cell receptor beta chain with its context. Its antigen is not known. This sample is drawn from a study of T cell responses to AZD1222 COVID-19 vaccine. Study-wide findings and caveats: The peak T cell response came first, and repertoires were sampled only after it. Seropositive status at baseline applied to only a handful of AZD1222 recipients.

The germline V gene encodes CDR1 SGHRS and CDR2 YFSETQ. The CDR3 is 14 residues long. The V gene lost 1 base and the J gene lost 8 bases, with 10 bases spanning the gap. Sequencing was performed with immunoSEQ multiplex PCR; in TCRdb, only in-frame clones are kept and a portion is missing. The sample lists some 140,000 clones; over 75% were seen once. V and J are TRBV5-1 and TRBJ1-6; D gene unclear. This TCR came from an adult who received the MenACWY meningococcal vaccine as a control. The source material was peripheral blood, sampled 28 days after the second dose of the MenACWY control vaccine. The CDR3 DNA follows: TGCGCCAGCAGCTTGTTGCAGTCCGATTCACCCCTCCACTTT. This gives the protein CASSLLQSDSPLHF.